The 28 T cell receptor beta chains presented below share a single source sample, sequenced in a study of patients and donors after allogeneic stem cell transplantation. TCRdb fed the RT-PCR reads into MiXCR, producing one record per CDR3 protein. The sample holds about 150,000 distinct CDR3 sequences, about two fifths seen once. The sample consisted of blood, either unsorted or a sorted T cell fraction (not recorded which). These receptors were taken from a human donor who was either an allogeneic HSCT recipient or a stem cell or donor lymphocyte infusion donor (not recorded which). It is not recorded whose cells these are; they may come from a transplant donor.

There are a few counts of this clonotype. The chain uses TRBV6-2 or TRBV6-3 and TRBJ1-2, with a tentative D call TRBD1 (5 bases). The germline V gene encodes CDR1 MNHEY and CDR2 SVGEGT. V was trimmed by 8 bases and J by 7 bases, leaving 17 bases between them. The CDR3 contains 13 residues. CDR3 protein: CASHTGGDRGYTF. Here the CDR3 DNA reads TGTGCCAGCCACACGGGAGGGGATCGTGGCTACACCTTC.

This clonotype appeared a few times. V and J are TRBV29-1 and TRBJ2-2, with unresolved D. Looked up from germline, CDR1 is SQVTM and CDR2 is ANQGSEA. CDR3 length: 12 amino acids. The CDR3 DNA reads TGCAGTTATGGATCTGCCACCGGGGAGCTGTTTTTT. This translates into CSYGSATGELFF.

The J gene is TRBJ1-2, the V gene TRBV9, with D maybe TRBD1 (6 bases). V lost 7 bases and J 4 bases, leaving 8 bases between the germline ends. CDR3 length: 11 amino acids. Germline assignment: CDR1 SGDLS and CDR2 YYNGEE. The CDR3 here is CASGGSYGYTF. In DNA, the CDR3 is TGTGCCAGCGGGGGCAGCTATGGCTACACCTTC.

This clonotype was observed once. This sequence joins TRBV12-3 or TRBV12-4 and TRBJ2-1; the match to TRBD2 covers 11 bases. The CDR3 loop spans 15 amino acids. The junction had 11 bases not matched to a gene; V was cut back by 6 bases and J by 10 bases. The CDR3 sequence is CASRRTSGSFSEQFF. CDR3 coding DNA: TGTGCCAGCAGACGGACTAGCGGGTCCTTCAGCGAGCAGTTCTTC.

V gene TRBV7-2 combines with J gene TRBJ2-5; no definite D call. Deletions cut 1 base from V and 4 bases from J, with 7 bases between. The CDR3 runs to 13 residues. Germline CDR1 reads SGHTA; CDR2 reads FQGNSA. The CDR3 spells CASSLVYLETQYF. The CDR3 bases are TGTGCCAGCAGCTTAGTCTACCTAGAGACCCAGTACTTC.

In this sample, this clonotype turned up a few times. The chain links TRBV12-3 or TRBV12-4 to TRBJ1-1, with 9 bases lining up with TRBD1. The CDR3 consists of 15 residues. The V gene end was trimmed by 4 bases and the J gene end by 0 bases; junction bases not matched to a gene: 3. This chain's CDR3 is CASSSQGALNTEAFF. The CDR3 DNA is TGTGCCAGCAGTTCACAGGGGGCGTTGAACACTGAAGCTTTCTTT.

Only a few counts were recorded for this clonotype. V is TRBV28 and J is TRBJ2-1, with unresolved D. The V gene lost 0 bases and the J gene lost 4 bases, with 10 bases spanning the gap. The V gene's germline CDR1 is MDHEN and CDR2 SYDVKM. The CDR3 covers 15 residues. CDR3 sequence (DNA): TGTGCCAGCAGTTTATGCCTAGAGGTATACAATGAGCAGTTCTTC. This translates into CASSLCLEVYNEQFF.

This clonotype was counted only a few times. The CDR3 coding sequence is TGCGCCAGCAGCCCGGGACCCCAGAACACTGAAGCTTTCTTT. Amino acid sequence: CASSPGPQNTEAFF. This rearrangement joins TRBV5-1 to TRBJ1-1, with a weak D call TRBD1 (5 bases). Looked up from germline, CDR1 is SGHRS and CDR2 is YFSETQ. The V end lost 4 bases, the J end lost 1 base, and 11 bases lay between the germline ends. This CDR3 has 14 residues. Using reference TRBV5-1 and TRBJ1-1 for the parts outside the CDR3, the full variable domain is KAGVTQTPRYLIKTRGQQVTLSCSPISGHRSVSWYQQTPGQGLQFLFEYFSETQRNKGNFPGRFSGRQFSNSRSEMNVSTLELGDSALYLCASSPGPQNTEAFFGQGTRLTVV.

The genes are TRBV28 and TRBJ2-5; TRBD2 matches 7 bases. CDR1 and CDR2 (germline): MDHEN, SYDVKM. V trimming: 2 bases; J trimming: 2 bases; junction bases outside the gene matches: 5. This CDR3 region has 15 residues. CDR3 DNA: TGTGCCAGCAGTTTAGTGATGGGAGGGCAAGAGACCCAGTACTTC. Translation: CASSLVMGGQETQYF.

This chain connects TRBV20-1 to TRBJ1-1, with D unclear. The CDR3 runs 13 residues. V gave up 2 bases and J gave up 3 bases, with 10 bases separating them. Germline CDR1 is DFQATT and CDR2 is SNEGSKA (reference sequence). The CDR3 DNA is TGCAGTGCTAGATCGCATAGGGACACTGAAGCTTTCTTT. Residues: CSARSHRDTEAFF.

V gene TRBV7-2 combines with J gene TRBJ1-6; TRBD1 might be the D (6 bases). Germline V gene lookup returns CDR1 SGHTA and CDR2 FQGNSA. CDR3 length equals 16 residues. The V gene lost 1 base and the J gene lost 5 bases, with 12 bases spanning the gap. CDR3 protein: CASSLDRVGNNSPLHF. The CDR3 DNA follows: TGTGCCAGCAGCTTAGACAGGGTAGGGAATAATTCACCCCTCCACTTT.

The genes are TRBV28 and TRBJ1-2; D is ambiguous. CDR3 length: 13 residues. Germline V gene data show CDR1 as MDHEN and CDR2 as SYDVKM. The ends were cut back, 7 bases at V and 0 bases at J, with 9 bases in the middle. The CDR3: CASNTPPNYGYTF. The CDR3 nucleotides are TGTGCCAGCAACACTCCCCCTAACTATGGCTACACCTTC.

The chain uses TRBV11-2 and TRBJ2-1; 8 bases align to TRBD2. Germline lookup yields CDR1 SGHAT and CDR2 FQNNGV. The length of the CDR3 is 16 residues. V lost 5 bases, J lost 1 base, and 7 bases stayed unmatched. CDR3 nucleotides: TGTGCCAGCAGCACACTTAGCGGGGAGTCCTACAATGAGCAGTTCTTC. This encodes CASSTLSGESYNEQFF.

This clonotype was recorded a few times. The chain couples TRBV12-3 or TRBV12-4 to TRBJ2-3, with 8 bases aligning to TRBD2. The CDR3 is 11 residues long. Germline trimming cut 10 bases from V and 6 bases from J; bases unmatched to any gene: 3. The CDR3 nucleotides read TGTGCCACCGGCGGGGGGGATACGCAGTATTTT. Translated, it gives CATGGGDTQYF.

This clonotype was counted only a few times. The chain uses TRBV27 and TRBJ1-1; D not resolved. This CDR3 contains 14 residues. V was clipped by 8 bases and J by 1 base, with 14 bases between them. Germline V gene data show CDR1 as MNHEY and CDR2 as SMNVEV (reference sequence). Written as DNA, the CDR3 is TGTGCCAGCCGCCCTCTCCGGGAGAACACTGAAGCTTTCTTT. The encoded protein is CASRPLRENTEAFF.

This clonotype was seen only a few times. V gene TRBV20-1 combines with J gene TRBJ1-5; the match to TRBD1 covers 7 bases. The CDR3 spans 14 residues. Trimming took 7 bases from V and 1 from J; bases not matched to a gene: 7. Germline CDR1 and CDR2: DFQATT and SNEGSKA (reference sequence). CDR3 in amino acids: CSVQTGRSNQPQHF. The DNA of the CDR3 is TGCAGTGTCCAGACAGGGAGGAGCAATCAGCCCCAGCATTTT.

The rearrangement links TRBV27 to TRBJ1-2; 8 bases align to TRBD1. There are 13 residues in the CDR3. Trimming at V came to 4 bases and at J to 8 bases, leaving 6 bases not matched to a gene. In germline, CDR1 is MNHEY, CDR2 SMNVEV (reference sequence). This CDR3 reads CASSWTGSRGYTF. In DNA form, the CDR3 reads TGTGCCAGCAGTTGGACAGGGAGTAGGGGCTACACCTTC.

The V gene is TRBV5-1, the J gene TRBJ1-6; tentative D call: TRBD1 (5 bases). V dropped 7 bases and J dropped 7 bases, with 21 bases sitting between them. The germline V gene has CDR1 SGHRS and CDR2 YFSETQ. This CDR3 is built from 16 residues. CDR3 DNA sequence: TGCGCCAGCGGATCCGGCAGGATTGAGGGGAATTCACCCCTCCACTTT. Its translation: CASGSGRIEGNSPLHF.

The rearrangement links TRBV3-1 to TRBJ2-5; TRBD2 matches 9 bases. The germline V gene encodes CDR1 LGHDT and CDR2 YNNKEL (reference sequence). The ends lost 1 base at V and 2 bases at J; junction bases unmatched: 5. The CDR3 length is 16 residues. The CDR3 region has the DNA TGTGCCAGCAGCCAAGGGCCTAGCGGGGATCAAGAGACCCAGTACTTC. This codes for CASSQGPSGDQETQYF.

The chain combines TRBV6-2 or TRBV6-3 with TRBJ1-5; 11 nucleotides line up with TRBD1. From germline, CDR1 is MNHEY and CDR2 SVGEGT. The CDR3 spans 19 residues. V trimming: 6 bases; J trimming: 6 bases; junction bases outside the gene matches: 19. CDR3 in DNA: TGTGCCAGCAGGGGACTCCCCTGGTTCGGACAGGGGGCGGTTCAGCCCCAGCATTTT. Its translation: CASRGLPWFGQGAVQPQHF.

V gene TRBV12-3 or TRBV12-4 combines with J gene TRBJ1-1; D unclear. CDR3 length equals 15 residues. V was trimmed by 2 bases and J by 1 base, leaving 11 bases between them. The CDR3 coding sequence is TGTGCCAGCAGTTTACTAGGAACGAGGAACACTGAAGCTTTCTTT. It codes for CASSLLGTRNTEAFF.

The V and J genes are TRBV20-1 and TRBJ2-7; 11 nucleotides line up with TRBD2. Trimming took 0 bases from V and 7 from J; bases not matched to a gene: 5. Germline CDR1 reads DFQATT; CDR2 reads SNEGSKA (reference sequence). The CDR3 totals 14 residues. CDR3 DNA sequence: TGCAGTGCTAGAGAGGGACTAGCGGAAAAAGAGCAGTACGTC. Protein sequence: CSAREGLAEKEQYV.

The V call is TRBV9, the J call TRBJ1-1; no clear D gene. This CDR3 is built from 15 residues. Between the trimmed V and J ends, which lost 4 bases and 1 base, there was a span of 14 bases. CDR1 and CDR2 (germline): SGDLS, YYNGEE. CDR3 sequence reads: CASSPQMTGNTEAFF. DNA of the CDR3: TGTGCCAGCAGCCCCCAAATGACTGGGAACACTGAAGCTTTCTTT.

The V call is TRBV6-5, the J call TRBJ1-4; tentative D call: TRBD1 (6 bases). CDR1 and CDR2 (germline): MNHEY, SVGAGI. Trimming stripped 6 bases from V and 5 bases from J, with 13 bases between. This CDR3 contains 14 residues. CDR3 coding DNA: TGTGCCAGCAGGGATGACAGGACAAATGAAAAACTGTTTTTT. This codes for CASRDDRTNEKLFF.

The rearrangement links TRBV20-1 to TRBJ2-2, with 7 nucleotides matching TRBD1. Germline assignment: CDR1 DFQATT and CDR2 SNEGSKA (reference sequence). J gave up 7 bases and V 3 bases, and 5 bases lay outside the gene matches. The CDR3 length is 13 residues. CDR3 in DNA: TGCAGTGCTAGTGAGACAGGGAGCGGGGAGCTGTTTTTT. It is translated as CSASETGSGELFF.

This clonotype was detected a few times. The chain joins TRBV28 to TRBJ2-3; TRBD2 is a possible D gene (7 bases). V dropped 2 bases and J dropped 6 bases, with 21 bases sitting between them. The CDR3 loop spans 17 amino acids. Germline V gene data show CDR1 as MDHEN and CDR2 as SYDVKM. CDR3 sequence reads: CASSLRSGGPGWDTQYF. CDR3 DNA: TGTGCCAGCAGTTTAAGGTCCGGGGGGCCCGGGTGGGATACGCAGTATTTT.

The genes are TRBV5-1 and TRBJ2-1; 8 bases line up with TRBD2. CDR1 is SGHRS, CDR2 YFSETQ, per germline. V dropped 1 base and J dropped 10; count of bases not matched to a gene: 4. CDR3 size: 13 residues. The CDR3 protein is CASSLPGGLEQFF. CDR3 nucleotides: TGCGCCAGCAGCTTGCCGGGGGGGCTGGAGCAGTTCTTC.

The chain recombines TRBV12-3 or TRBV12-4 with TRBJ1-4; TRBD1 is a possible D gene (6 bases). CDR3 length equals 16 residues. Trimming cost V 5 bases and J 3 bases, with 16 bases left between them. The CDR3 reads CASSPPGGRSNEKLFF. The CDR3 DNA reads as TGTGCCAGCAGTCCCCCGGGGGGCAGGTCTAATGAAAAACTGTTTTTT.